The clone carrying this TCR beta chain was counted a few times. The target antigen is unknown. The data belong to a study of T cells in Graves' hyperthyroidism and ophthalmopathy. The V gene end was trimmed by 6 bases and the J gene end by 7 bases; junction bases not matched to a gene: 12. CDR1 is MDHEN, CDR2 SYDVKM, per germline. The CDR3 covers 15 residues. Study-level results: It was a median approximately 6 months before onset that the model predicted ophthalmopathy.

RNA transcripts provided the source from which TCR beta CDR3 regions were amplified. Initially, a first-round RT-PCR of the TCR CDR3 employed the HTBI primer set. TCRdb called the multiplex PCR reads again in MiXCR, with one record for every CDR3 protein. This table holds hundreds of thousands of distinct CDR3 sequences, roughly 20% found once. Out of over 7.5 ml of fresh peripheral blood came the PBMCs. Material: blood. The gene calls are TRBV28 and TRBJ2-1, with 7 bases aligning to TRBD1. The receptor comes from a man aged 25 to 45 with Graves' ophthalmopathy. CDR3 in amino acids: CASSLQGEGGNEQFF. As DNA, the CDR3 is TGTGCCAGCAGCCTGCAGGGGGAAGGTGGAAATGAGCAGTTCTTC.